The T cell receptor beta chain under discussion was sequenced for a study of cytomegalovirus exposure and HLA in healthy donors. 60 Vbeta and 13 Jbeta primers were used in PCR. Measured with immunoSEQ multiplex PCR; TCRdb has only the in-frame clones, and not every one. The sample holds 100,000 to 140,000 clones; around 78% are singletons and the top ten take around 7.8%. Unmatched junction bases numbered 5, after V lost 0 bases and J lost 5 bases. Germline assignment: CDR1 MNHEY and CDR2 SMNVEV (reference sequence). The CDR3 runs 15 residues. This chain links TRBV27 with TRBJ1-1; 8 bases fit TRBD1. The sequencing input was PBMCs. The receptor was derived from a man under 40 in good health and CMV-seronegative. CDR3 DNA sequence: TGTGCCAGCAGTTTATCGAACAGGGGGTATACTGAAGCTTTCTTT. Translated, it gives CASSLSNRGYTEAFF.